This T cell receptor (beta chain) appears in the sequencing data of a study of cytomegalovirus exposure and HLA in healthy donors (dated by TCRdb to 2016 to 2017). About the investigation overall: An earlier analysis of 587 of the donors reported 250 to 300 Gb of sequence data and 117 million unique TCR beta sequences from 150 million to 200 million T cells. An early release covering about 600 HLA-typed donors comprised about 310 gigabases of sequencing data and some 79 million unique TCR sequences. Of the 350 to 450 genotyped donors, approximately 81% were placed in the genetic ancestry cluster associated with self-reported Caucasian donors. The aim of the study was to test whether cataloging public T cell receptors could identify signatures of past pathogen exposure. The study used immunosequencing to profile the T cell repertoires of several hundred subjects and linked those repertoires to cytomegalovirus serostatus. A separate validation cohort of approximately 120 different subjects was used in addition to the 666-subject first cohort. The study combined high-throughput TCR immunosequencing, statistical association of individual TCRs with disease status, and machine learning to predict cytomegalovirus infection status. In a later analysis, previously published TCR beta repertoires from 550 to 750 donors were re-analyzed and high-resolution HLA genotyping was added so that TCR occurrence patterns could be studied. In the later analysis, no new phenotypic data were used to find candidate immune exposures; instead, reliance was placed on TCR beta sequences and their occurrence across donors. An earlier analysis of roughly 580 of the donors used high-throughput TCR beta sequencing to judge whether each TCR beta V gene segment behaved as functional or pseudogenic. Donor age, sex, ethnicity and CMV serostatus were compiled together with the repertoire data. A later genetic analysis used genome-wide SNP genotypes for about 65% of the 666 donors, treating that subset as a discovery cohort. All discovery cohort repertoires had been generated on a single sequencing platform. HLA typing included class I and class II loci at four-digit resolution. The number of typed donors differed by locus: 629-630 for A, B, C, DRB1 and DQB1; 500 to 550 for DQA1; some 590 for DPA1; and around 450 for DPB1. Roughly 5 DR-DQ haplotypes were handled as single units for association and clustering, since linkage in the cohort was strong. Among almost 400 genotyped donors of the cohort, an average of roughly 240,000 unique TCR beta nucleotide sequences were sequenced per donor, roughly 20% of them non-productive.

With regard to this clone: The antigen this receptor binds is unknown. One end of the junction does not line up with germline, which may come from a read error.

Broad study findings and their caveats: The earlier analysis of 587 of the donors excluded seventeen rarely observed V segments, including chromosome 9 orphons, because counts were too low. Immune exposure information for the cohort was limited to CMV serostatus. Strong co-occurrence of HLA alleles, especially DR and DQ, made assigning TCR associations to individual alleles difficult. In a later analysis, TCR association rates were found to vary across HLA loci, with the most associated TCRs seen for DRB1 alleles and the fewest for HLA-C alleles. A total of 150 or so TCR beta chains were listed by the study as associated with cytomegalovirus. A cluster of highly shared sequence variants was judged likely to represent a technical artifact of the sequencing pipeline. In a later genetic analysis, fewer N-insertions in productive TCRs were reported among donors in an Asian-associated ancestry cluster than the roughly 670-donor mean. Specific HLA alleles were associated with about 17,000 TCR beta sequences at a false discovery rate of 0.05 in a later analysis. A further reported finding was that TCR beta sequences accurately predicted the HLA-A and HLA-B alleles for most subjects in the first cohort. It was suggested by the authors that the approach could potentially be generalized to other disease states and immunological phenotypes. A later genetic analysis associated a missense DCLRE1C variant with V-gene and J-gene trimming of TCR beta chains, and an independent cohort replicated the association. This cohort had only TCR beta chains sequenced, and the lack of alpha or paired-chain data limited which features could be detected. Most CMV-associated TCR beta chains appeared to be HLA-restricted in a later analysis, and the HLA associations seemed to be driven largely by CMV exposure. In a later analysis, HLA-associated TCR beta chains were found to be more clonally expanded and to have lower generation probabilities than equally common non-associated chains. Sequencing depth was assumed to be roughly uniform across donors in the presence/absence analyses, though that assumption may not hold. Some IMGT-functional V segments, including TRBV6-2 and TRBV6-3, could not be distinguished by the 87-base-pair reads and were therefore excluded. Three of the identified cytomegalovirus-associated TCR beta chains were confirmed in vitro to be specific for cytomegalovirus antigens. Cytomegalovirus status was reported to be diagnosed by the classifier with high specificity and sensitivity in both the original and validation cohorts. Most TCR sequences were seen in very few donors, while some public TCRs were found in many individuals. Correlated functional status among segregating V segments might reflect linkage disequilibrium, but an unknown experimental factor could not be ruled out. According to a later analysis, parvovirus B19, influenza, CMV and Epstein-Barr virus appeared linked to several top co-occurrence clusters. An earlier analysis of around 600 of the donors showed that most TCR beta V segments appeared in productive rearrangements either about 87% or about 30% of the time, which broadly matched IMGT annotations. Because some donors lacked HLA typing at each locus, the association tests relied only on the typed subset.

Library prep was done by the immunoSEQ multiplex PCR assay. For the multiplex PCR, a mixture combining 60 forward primers for TCR Vbeta segments and 13 reverse primers for TCR Jbeta segments was used. The CDR3 region of rearranged TCR beta genes was amplified from genomic DNA with a multiplex PCR assay. On the Illumina HiSeq System, the amplified TCR beta libraries were sequenced as 87-base-pair reads. Processing in the source paper ran as follows. Across the 500 to 700 repertoires, a later analysis counted tens of millions of unique TCR beta chains, approximately 10 million of which were shared by at least two donors. To remove PCR and sequencing errors, raw reads were error-corrected and collapsed into unique sequences using a nearest-neighbor algorithm that merged closely related sequences. To assign V, D and J gene segments, CDR3 sequences were aligned to IMGT reference sequences. For a sequence to be retained, a match of at least six nucleotides was required to both a V gene segment and a J gene segment. A rearrangement counted as productive if the CDR3 had no stop codons and remained in frame with V and J, and every other rearrangement counted as non-productive. Following IMGT convention, CDR3 was defined as the stretch from the second conserved V-encoded cysteine up to the conserved J-encoded phenylalanine. Sequences without an unambiguous match to a single V gene segment were excluded from the earlier analysis of 450 to 750 of the donors. An earlier analysis of 550 to 650 of the donors classified V segments as functional when productive rearrangements were above 56.7% and as segregating when the standard deviation between donors was above 5%. To diagnose cytomegalovirus status from the catalog of TCR beta chain sequences, a statistical classification framework was built. In a later analysis, V and J genes were assigned by comparing TCR nucleotide sequences against IMGT/GENE-DB human TR gene sequences. The TCRdist pipeline was used in a later analysis to assign CDR3 sequences and most-parsimonious VDJ recombination scenarios. In a later analysis, each TCR beta chain was defined by its CDR3 amino acid sequence together with its V-gene family, and reads lacking a unique V-gene family were excluded. A later analysis removed 592 highly shared, low-generation-probability nucleotide sequences to deal with suspected cross-contamination and a sequencing artifact. For each public chain, a later analysis derived a clonal expansion index from normalized ranks of inferred template counts within each repertoire. Generation probabilities in a later analysis came from a VDJ recombination model fitted to out-of-frame rearrangements, and those results were checked against IGoR. In a later analysis, TCR-TCR, TCR-HLA and TCR-CMV co-occurrence was scored with hypergeometric tests, and a repertoire-size bias correction was applied to TCR pairs. False discovery rates were estimated in a later analysis by permuting HLA or CMV assignments 20 times. In a later analysis, co-occurring TCRs were grouped using DBSCAN, and TCRdist sequence similarity was added for clustering within HLA-allele-positive subsets. Co-occurrence clustering excluded repertoires with fewer than 30,000 or more than 120,000 public chains, plus five with anomalous nucleotide sharing. TCRdb mirrors the immuneACCESS table, restricted to in-frame sequences. Some clones are absent from its copies; in checked studies, under half trace to an unresolved V gene, and the reason for the others is unknown. That table furnishes V, J and clone size, whereas the DNA furnished D and trimming. In all, the sample holds roughly 120,000 clones, and over 70% of those were seen once. The ten biggest clones cover more than 1.4% of the sample.

CDR1 and CDR2 are drawn from the germline V gene (reference sequence): MNHEY, SMNVEV. Spanning cysteine to phenylalanine, the CDR3 consists of 15 amino acids. The retained sequence is limited to the CDR3, 45 bases, with the frame set at the first base. The cohort consisted of approximately 690 healthy bone marrow donors. All cohort members were sampled while nominally healthy, although unrecorded immune exposures were likely present. The donor was CMV seronegative and belonged to the group of 352 seronegative cohort members. A peripheral blood sample was provided by each donor, and peripheral blood mononuclear cells were used for TCR beta sequencing. Genomic DNA was extracted from the blood cell samples with the Qiagen DNeasy Blood Extraction Kit.

The receptor comes from a woman under 30 in good health and CMV-seronegative. The chain couples TRBV27 to TRBJ1-2; 9 central bases correspond to TRBD1. The sequenced sample was PBMCs. The CDR3 loop reads CASSLSLSGQGRVVF. DNA sequence: TGTGCCAGCAGTTTATCCCTCTCGGGACAGGGTCGTGTGGTGTTC.